Listed here are 28 T cell receptor beta chains from one sample, sequenced in a study of cytomegalovirus exposure and HLA in healthy donors. The study ran its PCR with 60 Vbeta and 13 Jbeta primers. The repertoire was sequenced with immunoSEQ multiplex PCR; TCRdb's copy has only in-frame clones and lacks some. The table includes fewer than 250,000 clones, 60% to 80% detected once. Material for sequencing was PBMCs. These receptors all stem from a woman younger than 30 in good health and CMV-seronegative.

V usage is TRBV19 and J usage is TRBJ2-7, with TRBD1 matching 11 bases. Trimming at V came to 3 bases and at J to 3 bases, leaving 1 base not matched to a gene. The germline V gene encodes CDR1 LNHDA and CDR2 SQIVND (reference sequence). This CDR3 spans 14 amino acids. The CDR3 DNA sequence: TGTGCCAGTAGTATGGGACAGGGGGTCTACGAGCAGTACTTC. Translating it yields CASSMGQGVYEQYF.

The V gene is TRBV7-3, the J gene TRBJ2-7; weak D call: TRBD1 (6 bases). The CDR3 consists of 14 residues. CDR1 and CDR2 from the germline V gene are SGHTA and FQGTGA. The germline V and J ends were trimmed by 0 bases and 3 bases, with 9 bases remaining between them. For the CDR3, the DNA is TGTGCCAGCAGCTTAACGGCACAGGGCTACGAGCAGTACTTC. Its translation: CASSLTAQGYEQYF.

This chain links TRBV2 with TRBJ2-5; possible D gene TRBD1, 6 bases. Germline CDR1 reads SNHLY; CDR2 reads FYNNEI. This CDR3 has 14 residues. V was cut by 3 bases and J by 1 base, with 9 bases left in between. Here the CDR3 reads CASSDTTGQETQYF. The CDR3 coding sequence is TGTGCCAGCAGTGACACGACAGGCCAAGAGACCCAGTACTTC.

The chain joins TRBV4-1 to TRBJ2-5; tentatively, D is TRBD2 (7 bases). The J call is uncertain, as TRBJ2-7 better fits the DNA end. CDR1 MGHRA and CDR2 YSYEKL come from the germline V gene. This CDR3 spans 15 amino acids. The CDR3 loop is CASSQEGGLSYEQYF. The CDR3, as DNA: TGCGCCAGCAGCCAAGAGGGGGGGCTCTCCTACGAGCAGTACTTC.

The chain employs TRBV9 and TRBJ2-3; 8 nucleotides match TRBD2. Looked up from germline, CDR1 is SGDLS and CDR2 is YYNGEE. Germline trimming cut 0 bases from V and 4 bases from J; bases unmatched to any gene: 7. This CDR3 has 16 residues. Here the CDR3 DNA reads TGTGCCAGCAGCGTAGACCCGGGGGGGGAGGCAGATACGCAGTATTTT. Amino acid sequence: CASSVDPGGEADTQYF.

The chain joins TRBV7-9 to TRBJ1-1; tentative D call: TRBD1 (6 bases). This CDR3 contains 14 residues. Per the germline V gene, CDR1 is SEHNR and CDR2 is FQNEAQ (reference sequence). Trimming removed 5 bases at V and 0 bases at J, with 10 bases between. CDR3 coding DNA: TGTGCCAGCAGCCCGAGGACAGTGAACACTGAAGCTTTCTTT. This codes for CASSPRTVNTEAFF.

The chain carries TRBV7-2 and TRBJ1-4; the D gene is possibly TRBD1 (6 bases). The CDR3 runs to 15 residues. The V gene's germline CDR1 is SGHTA and CDR2 FQGNSA. V dropped 7 bases and J dropped 0 bases, with 12 bases sitting between them. The CDR3 DNA sequence: TGTGCCAGCACCCCGAACAGGGCAACTAATGAAAAACTGTTTTTT. Protein product: CASTPNRATNEKLFF.

This chain uses TRBV5-4 with TRBJ1-2; TRBD1 aligns across 7 bases. With 3 bases clipped from V and 0 bases from J, the junction kept 2 bases outside the gene matches. This CDR3 has 14 amino acids. CDR1 is SGHNT, CDR2 YYREEE, per germline (reference sequence). The CDR3 reads CASSWGQSNYGYTF. CDR3 sequence (DNA): TGTGCCAGCAGCTGGGGACAGTCTAACTATGGCTACACCTTC.

This clone was counted only a few times. A junction boundary mismatches the germline segment, possibly from a read error. V gene TRBV7-9 combines with J gene TRBJ1-5; TRBD1 matches at 8 bases. Germline-derived CDR1 and CDR2 are SEHNR and FQNEAQ (reference sequence). The CDR3 contains 14 residues. The CDR3 coding sequence is TGTTCCAGCAGCACAGGGGGTAGCAATCAGCCCCAGCATTTT. Protein product: CSSSTGGSNQPQHF.

The chain carries TRBV28 and TRBJ1-1, with no clear D. Trimming took off 2 bases at V and 4 bases at J, with 32 bases between the two ends. Looked up from germline, CDR1 is MDHEN and CDR2 is SYDVKM. This CDR3 is 21 amino acids long. Here the CDR3 reads CASSLLRIKSNTGREGTEAFF. The DNA of the CDR3 is TGTGCCAGCAGTTTACTCCGGATAAAATCAAACACGGGAAGGGAGGGCACTGAAGCTTTCTTT.

CDR3 sequence (DNA): TGTGCCAGCAGCCTTAGCGGCTCCTACAATGAGCAGTTCTTC. Protein product: CASSLSGSYNEQFF. The genes are TRBV7-8 and TRBJ2-1; D might be TRBD2 (6 bases). This CDR3 contains 14 residues. V dropped 5 bases and J dropped 0 bases, with 8 bases sitting between them. Looked up from germline, CDR1 is SGHVS and CDR2 is FQNEAQ.

The chain is built from TRBV28 and TRBJ2-5; 9 nucleotides match TRBD2. Germline CDR1 reads MDHEN; CDR2 reads SYDVKM. The ends lost 5 bases at V and 5 bases at J; junction bases unmatched: 18. The CDR3 length is 18 residues. The DNA of the CDR3 is TGTGCCAGCAGTCCCCGTGGTAGCGGGAGAGTCAAGGAGGAGACCCAGTACTTC. This gives the protein CASSPRGSGRVKEETQYF.

The rearrangement uses TRBV1 and TRBJ2-1; TRBD2, the table's D call, lacks a check against the DNA. TRBV1 is classified as a pseudogene. CDR3 size: 12 residues. As DNA, the CDR3 is TGCACCAGCAGCCAAAGCTCGGGTGAGCAGTTCTTC. It is translated as CTSSQSSGEQFF.

The chain couples TRBV28 to TRBJ2-7; 13 bases line up with TRBD2. Germline-derived CDR1 and CDR2 are MDHEN and SYDVKM. This CDR3 contains 18 residues. The V gene end was trimmed by 4 bases and the J gene end by 5 bases; junction bases not matched to a gene: 14. This CDR3 is CASSYGLAGEWAKHEQYF. CDR3 DNA sequence: TGTGCCAGCAGTTATGGACTAGCGGGAGAGTGGGCCAAGCACGAGCAGTACTTC. Supplemented by reference TRBV28 and TRBJ2-7, the full variable domain reads DVKVTQSSRYLVKRTGEKVFLECVQDMDHENMFWYRQDPGLGLRLIYFSYDVKMKEKGDIPEGYSVSREKKERFSLILESASTNQTSMYLCASSYGLAGEWAKHEQYFGPGTRLTVT.

The V and J genes are TRBV28 and TRBJ2-7; 8 bases are shared with TRBD2. Trimming cost V 2 bases and J 9 bases; bases outside gene matches: 6. The CDR3 has 13 amino acids. CDR1 is MDHEN, CDR2 SYDVKM, per germline. DNA for the CDR3: TGTGCCAGCAGTTTACCGCGGGGGGCGTGGCAGTACTTC. Protein product: CASSLPRGAWQYF.

This rearrangement joins TRBV28 to TRBJ1-4; the match to TRBD1 covers 7 bases. Germline CDR1 reads MDHEN; CDR2 reads SYDVKM. This CDR3 is 14 amino acids long. Trimming at V came to 7 bases and at J to 3 bases, leaving 5 bases not matched to a gene. CDR3 in amino acids: CASNWDRPNEKLFF. The DNA of the CDR3 is TGTGCCAGCAACTGGGACAGACCTAATGAAAAACTGTTTTTT.

This clone was recorded only once. This chain connects TRBV5-4 to TRBJ2-7; 11 bases are shared with TRBD2. After removal of 3 bases from V and 3 bases from J, the junction contained 5 bases not matched to a gene. The CDR3 consists of 15 residues. CDR1 and CDR2 (germline): SGHNT, YYREEE (reference sequence). For the CDR3, the DNA is TGTGCCAGCAGCTCACTAGCGGGGGCTCACTACGAGCAGTACTTC. This translates into CASSSLAGAHYEQYF.

The chain carries TRBV5-1 and TRBJ1-4, with TRBD1 identical over 9 bases. The CDR3 extends over 16 amino acids. Unmatched junction bases numbered 7, after V lost 0 bases and J lost 7 bases. Germline CDR1 reads SGHRS; CDR2 reads YFSETQ. This CDR3 is CASSLATGTGLEKLFF. CDR3 coding DNA: TGCGCCAGCAGCTTGGCCACCGGGACAGGGCTTGAAAAACTGTTTTTT.

This clone was picked up one time. V gene TRBV4-2 combines with J gene TRBJ1-2, with 7 bases aligning to TRBD1. Germline V gene data show CDR1 as LGHNA and CDR2 as YNFKEQ. With V trimmed by 0 bases and J by 2 bases, 3 bases remained unmatched. The length of the CDR3 is 15 residues. The CDR3 DNA sequence: TGTGCCAGCAGCCAAGATAAGGGGGCGAACTATGGCTACACCTTC. It codes for CASSQDKGANYGYTF.

The chain is built from TRBV19 and TRBJ2-3, with D maybe TRBD2 (5 bases). The V end was cut by 4 bases, the J end by 4 bases, with 6 bases between. Per the germline V gene, CDR1 is LNHDA and CDR2 is SQIVND (reference sequence). The CDR3 totals 12 residues. The CDR3 spells CASSTAADTQYF. The DNA of the CDR3 is TGTGCCAGTAGTACAGCGGCAGATACGCAGTATTTT.

J is TRBJ2-5 and V is TRBV30, with 7 positions matching TRBD1. The trim removed 2 bases at V and 0 bases at J, leaving 12 bases unmatched. CDR3 length equals 17 residues. Germline lookup yields CDR1 GTSNPN and CDR2 SVGIG (reference sequence). CDR3 in DNA: TGTGCCTGGAGTCCGACAGGGAACTACCCGTACCAAGAGACCCAGTACTTC. Its protein product is CAWSPTGNYPYQETQYF.

The chain couples TRBV4-2 to TRBJ2-7, with TRBD2 matching 7 bases. Trimming removed 7 bases from V and 6 bases from J; junction bases left unmatched: 6. Germline assignment: CDR1 LGHNA and CDR2 YNFKEQ. The CDR3 is made up of 12 amino acids. The CDR3 sequence is CASTGGSFEQYF. The CDR3 region has the DNA TGTGCCAGCACGGGAGGATCGTTCGAGCAGTACTTC.

The chain uses TRBV7-8 and TRBJ1-2; 12 bases fit TRBD1. The V gene's germline CDR1 is SGHVS and CDR2 FQNEAQ. After removal of 5 bases from V and 6 bases from J, the junction contained 4 bases not matched to a gene. The CDR3 covers 14 residues. The CDR3 reads CASSPGQGANGYTF. In DNA form, the CDR3 reads TGTGCCAGCAGCCCGGGACAGGGGGCTAATGGCTACACCTTC.

The count of this clone is one. This rearrangement joins TRBV6-1 to TRBJ2-1; tentative D call: TRBD2 (6 bases). Trimming removed 5 bases from V and 6 bases from J, with 17 bases in between. Germline V gene sequence: CDR1 MNHNS, CDR2 SASEGT. This CDR3 region has 15 residues. The CDR3 coding sequence is TGTGCCAGCAGTACGACTAGGCAGTCGTCCAATGAGCAGTTCTTC. Its translation is CASSTTRQSSNEQFF.

This chain connects TRBV7-2 to TRBJ2-7; 8 nucleotides line up with TRBD1. The CDR3 is made up of 13 amino acids. Trimming at V came to 4 bases and at J to 6 bases, leaving 5 bases not matched to a gene. The V gene's germline CDR1 is SGHTA and CDR2 FQGNSA. Here the CDR3 DNA reads TGTGCCAGCAGCTCGGCAGGGGGCGGCGAGCAGTACTTC. This gives the protein CASSSAGGGEQYF.

This clone came up a few times. The chain links TRBV4-1 to TRBJ2-5; D gene ambiguous. This CDR3 has 16 residues. V gave up 5 bases and J gave up 5 bases, with 21 bases separating them. Germline V CDR1 and CDR2: MGHRA, YSYEKL. CDR3 sequence reads: CASSFFKSTGTETQYF. As DNA, the CDR3 is TGCGCCAGCAGCTTTTTTAAAAGCACTGGTACCGAGACCCAGTACTTC.

The chain combines TRBV5-5 with TRBJ2-7; TRBD2 agrees at 11 bases. CDR1 and CDR2 (germline): SGHKS, YYEKEE (reference sequence). The V segment lost 3 bases and the J segment 3 bases; nucleotides outside the gene matches: 8. CDR3 length: 16 amino acids. CDR3 amino acids: CASSSGLAGSRYEQYF. The CDR3 DNA is TGTGCCAGCAGCTCAGGACTAGCGGGTAGTCGCTACGAGCAGTACTTC. The full variable domain, completed using reference TRBV5-5 and TRBJ2-7, is DAGVTQSPTHLIKTRGQQVTLRCSPISGHKSVSWYQQVLGQGPQFIFQYYEKEERGRGNFPDRFSARQFPNYSSELNVNALLLGDSALYLCASSSGLAGSRYEQYFGPGTRLTVT.

In this sample, this clone turned up once. The V and J genes are TRBV5-1 and TRBJ2-3; the D is unclear. V lost 7 bases, J lost 0 bases, and 12 bases lay in between. The CDR3 covers 14 residues. From germline, CDR1 is SGHRS and CDR2 YFSETQ. The CDR3 sequence is CASLERVSTDTQYF. CDR3 coding DNA: TGCGCCAGCTTAGAACGAGTTAGCACAGATACGCAGTATTTT.